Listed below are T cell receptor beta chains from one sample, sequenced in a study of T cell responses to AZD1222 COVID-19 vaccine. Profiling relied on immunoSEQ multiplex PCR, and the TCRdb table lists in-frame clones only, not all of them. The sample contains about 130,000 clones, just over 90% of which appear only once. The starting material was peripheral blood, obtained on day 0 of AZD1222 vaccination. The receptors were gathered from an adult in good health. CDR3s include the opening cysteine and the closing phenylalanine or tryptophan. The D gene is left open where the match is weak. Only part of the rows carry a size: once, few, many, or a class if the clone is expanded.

CDR3aa: CASSTVGETQYF
CDR3nt: TGTGCCAGCAGTACGGTGGGAGAGACCCAGTACTTC
abundance: once
j_gene: TRBJ2-5
v_gene: TRBV6-5
d_gene: -

CDR3aa: CATDRGLNSPLHF
CDR3nt: TGTGCCACGGACAGGGGGCTAAATTCACCCCTCCACTTT
abundance: -
j_gene: TRBJ1-6
v_gene: TRBV19
d_gene: TRBD1

CDR3aa: CASSLVTAPYF
CDR3nt: TGTGCCAGCAGCTTAGTTACAGCTCCGTACTTC
abundance: -
j_gene: TRBJ2-5
v_gene: TRBV7-9
d_gene: -

CDR3aa: CASSPEMNTEAFF
CDR3nt: TGTGCCAGCTCACCAGAGATGAACACTGAAGCTTTCTTT
abundance: -
j_gene: TRBJ1-1
v_gene: TRBV18
d_gene: -

CDR3aa: CASSFRTDNEQFF
CDR3nt: TGCGCCAGCAGCTTCCGGACGGACAATGAGCAGTTCTTC
abundance: -
j_gene: TRBJ2-1
v_gene: TRBV5-1
d_gene: -

CDR3aa: CSAAVRTNEKLFF
CDR3nt: TGCAGCGCCGCGGTACGAACTAATGAAAAACTGTTTTTT
abundance: -
j_gene: TRBJ1-4
v_gene: TRBV29-1
d_gene: -

CDR3aa: CASTGQEKETQYF
CDR3nt: TGCGCCAGCACCGGACAGGAGAAAGAGACCCAGTACTTC
abundance: -
j_gene: TRBJ2-5
v_gene: TRBV5-1
d_gene: TRBD1

CDR3aa: CASSPTGRGERAKNIQYF
CDR3nt: TGTGCCAGCAGCCCCACCGGTAGGGGGGAACGGGCCAAAAACATTCAGTACTTC
abundance: -
j_gene: TRBJ2-4
v_gene: TRBV7-9
d_gene: -

CDR3aa: CASSHRVRNTEAFF
CDR3nt: TGTGCCAGCAGCCACAGGGTAAGGAACACTGAAGCTTTCTTT
abundance: -
j_gene: TRBJ1-1
v_gene: TRBV11-3
d_gene: -

CDR3aa: CASSGADYEQYF
CDR3nt: TGTGCCAGCAGTGGCGCGGATTACGAGCAGTACTTC
abundance: -
j_gene: TRBJ2-7
v_gene: TRBV2
d_gene: -

CDR3aa: CSVARDPNNYGYTF
CDR3nt: TGCAGCGTAGCCCGGGACCCCAATAACTATGGCTACACCTTC
abundance: -
j_gene: TRBJ1-2
v_gene: TRBV29-1
d_gene: -

CDR3aa: CASSPGTGRSMNTEAFF
CDR3nt: TGTGCCAGCAGCCCCGGGACAGGGCGGAGCATGAACACTGAAGCTTTCTTT
abundance: -
j_gene: TRBJ1-1
v_gene: TRBV5-6
d_gene: TRBD1

CDR3aa: CASSMQDLRSGNTIYF
CDR3nt: TGCGCCAGCAGCATGCAGGATCTGCGCTCTGGAAACACCATATATTTT
abundance: -
j_gene: TRBJ1-3
v_gene: TRBV4-3
d_gene: -

CDR3aa: CASSLSLAGNTIYF
CDR3nt: TGTGCCAGCAGCTTAAGTCTGGCCGGAAACACCATATATTTT
abundance: -
j_gene: TRBJ1-3
v_gene: TRBV7-9
d_gene: -

CDR3aa: CASSLAGRAGGMETQYF
CDR3nt: TGTGCCAGCAGCTTAGCGGGTCGGGCAGGGGGCATGGAGACCCAGTACTTC
abundance: -
j_gene: TRBJ2-5
v_gene: TRBV7-2
d_gene: TRBD1

CDR3aa: CASSETTTPQYF
CDR3nt: TGTGCCAGCAGCGAGACGACTACTCCGCAGTATTTT
abundance: -
j_gene: TRBJ2-3
v_gene: TRBV7-8
d_gene: -

CDR3aa: CASSTRTGGSYEQYF
CDR3nt: TGTGCCAGCAGCACCCGGACAGGGGGCTCCTACGAGCAGTACTTC
abundance: -
j_gene: TRBJ2-7
v_gene: TRBV11-2
d_gene: TRBD1

CDR3aa: CASSIGPNLQETQYF
CDR3nt: TGTGCCAGCAGTATCGGACCGAACCTCCAAGAGACCCAGTACTTC
abundance: -
j_gene: TRBJ2-5
v_gene: TRBV6-5
d_gene: -

CDR3aa: CATQVIGGVTGELFF
CDR3nt: TGTGCCACCCAGGTTATTGGGGGGGTCACCGGGGAGCTGTTTTTT
abundance: -
j_gene: TRBJ2-2
v_gene: TRBV15
d_gene: TRBD2

CDR3aa: CASSLTRDRGPHTIYF
CDR3nt: TGTGCCAGCTCACTGACCCGGGACAGAGGCCCTCACACCATATATTTT
abundance: -
j_gene: TRBJ1-3
v_gene: TRBV18
d_gene: TRBD1

CDR3aa: CASSSGQTYSNQPQHF
CDR3nt: TGTGCCAGCAGTTCGGGACAGACTTATAGCAATCAGCCCCAGCATTTT
abundance: -
j_gene: TRBJ1-5
v_gene: TRBV6-6
d_gene: TRBD1

CDR3aa: CASSLDGRDLYGYTF
CDR3nt: TGTGCCAGCAGCTTGGATGGGCGAGACCTCTATGGCTACACCTTC
abundance: -
j_gene: TRBJ1-2
v_gene: TRBV5-6
d_gene: -